The 14 T cell receptor beta chains in this list originate from one sample, sequenced in a study of CD8+ T cells in alopecia areata. TCR sequencing used cDNA made by reverse transcription of extracted RNA. Assay used: immunoSEQ multiplex PCR; TCRdb lists only in-frame clones, some missing. This sample has 100,000 to 150,000 clones, with around 48% found just once. The sample consisted of NKG2D-low CD8+ T cells sorted from blood. The receptors originated from a human donor with alopecia areata.

The chain couples TRBV30 to TRBJ1-1, with D possibly TRBD1 on 5 matching bases. V lost 3 bases and J 1 base, leaving 12 bases between the germline ends. Germline values: CDR1 GTSNPN, CDR2 SVGIG (reference sequence). CDR3 size: 14 residues. In DNA form, the CDR3 reads TGTGCCTGGAGCCTGGGGACCTCGAACACTGAAGCTTTCTTT. It codes for CAWSLGTSNTEAFF.

This chain joins TRBV9 and TRBJ1-1; the match to TRBD1 covers 8 bases. Trimming cost V 0 bases and J 1 base; bases outside gene matches: 2. CDR1 is SGDLS and CDR2 is YYNGEE in the germline V gene. There are 15 residues in the CDR3. CDR3 region: CASSVVQGANTEAFF. In DNA form, the CDR3 reads TGTGCCAGCAGCGTAGTTCAGGGGGCGAACACTGAAGCTTTCTTT.

The chain carries TRBV27 and TRBJ2-4; 7 bases are a match to TRBD1. Trimming removed 5 bases from V and 7 bases from J; junction bases left unmatched: 2. This CDR3 is 12 amino acids long. Germline V lookup: CDR1 MNHEY, CDR2 SMNVEV (reference sequence). The CDR3 loop is CASSKQGNIQYF. The DNA of the CDR3 is TGTGCCAGCAGTAAACAGGGGAACATTCAGTACTTC.

The chain uses TRBV30 and TRBJ2-5; 7 bases map to TRBD1. The germline V gene has CDR1 GTSNPN and CDR2 SVGIG (reference sequence). V was clipped by 7 bases and J by 2 bases; unmatched bases: 4. This CDR3 contains 12 residues. CDR3 loop: CAYRDRQETQYF. In nucleotides, the CDR3 is TGTGCCTATAGGGACAGACAAGAGACCCAGTACTTC.

This chain joins TRBV28 and TRBJ1-5, with no clear D. CDR1 is MDHEN and CDR2 is SYDVKM in the germline V gene. Between the trimmed V and J ends, which lost 3 bases and 4 bases, there was a span of 7 bases. The CDR3 spans 13 residues. The CDR3 protein is CASSLSWNQPQHF. As DNA, the CDR3 is TGTGCCAGCAGTTTGTCTTGGAATCAGCCCCAGCATTTT. The whole variable domain, remainder taken from reference TRBV28 and TRBJ1-5, is DVKVTQSSRYLVKRTGEKVFLECVQDMDHENMFWYRQDPGLGLRLIYFSYDVKMKEKGDIPEGYSVSREKKERFSLILESASTNQTSMYLCASSLSWNQPQHFGDGTRLSIL.

On this clone itself: Other nucleotide sequences from this sample produce the same CDR3. The chain carries TRBV5-5 and TRBJ2-7, with a possible D match to TRBD2 (6 bases). The V end lost 3 bases, the J end lost 7 bases, and 11 bases lay between the germline ends. Germline CDR1 reads SGHKS; CDR2 reads YYEKEE (reference sequence). The CDR3 extends over 12 amino acids. In DNA form, the CDR3 reads TGTGCCAGCAGCTGGTCGGGGGAAGAGCAGTACTTC. Translation: CASSWSGEEQYF. Filled out from reference TRBV5-5 and TRBJ2-7, the complete variable domain reads DAGVTQSPTHLIKTRGQQVTLRCSPISGHKSVSWYQQVLGQGPQFIFQYYEKEERGRGNFPDRFSARQFPNYSSELNVNALLLGDSALYLCASSWSGEEQYFGPGTRLTVT.

In its sample, this clone was seen a few times. The V and J genes are TRBV29-1 and TRBJ1-1; D gene ambiguous. The V end was cut by 3 bases, the J end by 1 base, with 3 bases between. CDR3 length: 11 amino acids. CDR1 is SQVTM and CDR2 is ANQGSEA in the germline V gene. Written as DNA, the CDR3 is TGCAGCGTTGAGCGGAACACTGAAGCTTTCTTT. This translates into CSVERNTEAFF.

There are a few counts of this clone. The chain has TRBV29-1 and TRBJ2-2; tentative D call: TRBD2 (5 bases). Germline V gene data show CDR1 as SQVTM and CDR2 as ANQGSEA. Trimming stripped 7 bases from V and 6 bases from J, with 12 bases between. CDR3 length: 12 amino acids. For the CDR3, the DNA is TGCAGCGCGCCGTGGGAGTCCGGGGAGCTGTTTTTT. Protein product: CSAPWESGELFF.

The CDR3 sequence is CASSLGQGSSYEQYF. As DNA, the CDR3 is TGTGCCAGCAGCTTAGGGCAGGGGAGCTCCTACGAGCAGTACTTC. The gene calls are TRBV11-2 and TRBJ2-7, with D tentatively TRBD1 (6 bases). The germline CDR1 and CDR2 sequences are SGHAT and FQNNGV. V lost 1 base to trimming and J lost 0 bases, with 10 bases between them. CDR3 length equals 15 residues.

The sample holds a few counts of this clone. The rearrangement uses TRBV18 and TRBJ2-7; D call uncertain. The CDR3 runs 14 residues. The V and J ends lost 3 bases and 5 bases respectively, with 14 bases between them. CDR1 and CDR2 (germline): KGHSH, LQKENI. The CDR3 DNA reads as TGTGCCAGCTCACCTCAAGGCCCTGGGGACGAGCAGTACTTC. It codes for CASSPQGPGDEQYF. The full variable domain, its missing parts supplied by reference TRBV18 and TRBJ2-7, is NAGVMQNPRHLVRRRGQEARLRCSPMKGHSHVYWYRQLPEEGLKFMVYLQKENIIDESGMPKERFSAEFPKEGPSILRIQQVVRGDSAAYFCASSPQGPGDEQYFGPGTRLTVT.

This clone has just a few counts. The CDR3 loop reads CAWSVLSGELFF. The CDR3 nucleotides read TGTGCCTGGAGTGTTCTTTCCGGGGAGCTGTTTTTT. The genes are TRBV30 and TRBJ2-2, with D unclear. Looked up from germline, CDR1 is GTSNPN and CDR2 is SVGIG (reference sequence). This CDR3 has 12 amino acids. Trimming cost V 0 bases and J 6 bases, with 5 bases left between them.

This clone has a handful of counts. This chain connects TRBV29-1 to TRBJ1-2; no clear D. With 3 bases removed from V and 2 bases from J, the gap between germline ends came to 10 bases. This CDR3 spans 13 amino acids. Looked up from germline, CDR1 is SQVTM and CDR2 is ANQGSEA. This CDR3 reads CSVEDGANYGYTF. CDR3 nucleotides: TGCAGCGTTGAGGATGGAGCGAACTATGGCTACACCTTC.

V usage is TRBV29-1 and J usage is TRBJ1-2; D gene unclear. V was pared by 0 bases and J by 3 bases, with 11 bases between. This CDR3 is built from 14 residues. Germline values: CDR1 SQVTM, CDR2 ANQGSEA. CDR3 nucleotide sequence: TGCAGCGTTGAAGATCCAGCAGACTACTATGGCTACACCTTC. This sequence encodes CSVEDPADYYGYTF.

This clone was counted a few times. The CDR3 region has the DNA TGCAGCGTTGTGGGTGGGCTAGGCGAGCAGTACTTC. Translated, it gives CSVVGGLGEQYF. The V call is TRBV29-1, the J call TRBJ2-7; D is ambiguous. This CDR3 has 12 residues. CDR1 and CDR2 (germline): SQVTM, ANQGSEA. V lost 4 bases and J 6 bases, leaving 13 bases between the germline ends.